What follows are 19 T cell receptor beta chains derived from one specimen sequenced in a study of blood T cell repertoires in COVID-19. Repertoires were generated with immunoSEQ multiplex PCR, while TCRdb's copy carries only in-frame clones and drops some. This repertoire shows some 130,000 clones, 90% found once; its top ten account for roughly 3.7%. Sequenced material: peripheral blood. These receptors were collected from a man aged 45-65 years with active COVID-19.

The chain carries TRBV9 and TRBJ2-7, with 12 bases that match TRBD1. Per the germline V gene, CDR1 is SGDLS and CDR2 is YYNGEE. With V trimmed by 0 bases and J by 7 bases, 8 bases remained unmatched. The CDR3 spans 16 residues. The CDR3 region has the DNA TGTGCCAGCAGCGTAGTTGGGACAGGGGGCGCGGAAGAGCAGTACTTC. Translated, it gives CASSVVGTGGAEEQYF.

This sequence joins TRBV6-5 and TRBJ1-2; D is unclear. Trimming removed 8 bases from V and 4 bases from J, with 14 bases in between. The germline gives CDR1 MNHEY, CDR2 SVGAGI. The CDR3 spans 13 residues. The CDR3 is CASGNLGGYGYTF. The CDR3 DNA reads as TGTGCCAGCGGAAACCTTGGAGGCTATGGCTACACCTTC.

The CDR3 DNA reads TGTGCCAGCTCACGTGGGACAGGGAAAGAGACCCAGTACTTC. This gives the protein CASSRGTGKETQYF. This chain links TRBV18 with TRBJ2-5, with TRBD1 matching 9 bases. V lost 4 bases, J lost 3 bases, and 3 bases stayed unmatched. Germline CDR1 is KGHSH and CDR2 is LQKENI. The CDR3 runs to 14 residues.

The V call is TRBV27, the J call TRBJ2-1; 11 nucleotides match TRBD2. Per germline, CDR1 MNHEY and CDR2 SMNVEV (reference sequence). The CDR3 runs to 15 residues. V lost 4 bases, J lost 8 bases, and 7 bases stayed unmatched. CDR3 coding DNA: TGTGCCAGCAGTTCGCCGCTAGCGGGAGGCTATGAGCAGTTCTTC. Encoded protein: CASSSPLAGGYEQFF.

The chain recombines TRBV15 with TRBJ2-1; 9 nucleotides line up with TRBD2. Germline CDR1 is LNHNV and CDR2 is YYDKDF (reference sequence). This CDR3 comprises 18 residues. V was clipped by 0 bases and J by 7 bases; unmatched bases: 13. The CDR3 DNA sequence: TGTGCCACCAGCAGAGATCTCGCGGGAGGGATTCGGCCTAATGAGCAGTTCTTC. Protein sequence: CATSRDLAGGIRPNEQFF. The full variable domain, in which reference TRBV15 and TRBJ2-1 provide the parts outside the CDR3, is DAMVIQNPRYQVTQFGKPVTLSCSQTLNHNVMYWYQQKSSQAPKLLFHYYDKDFNNEADTPDNFQSRRPNTSFCFLDIRSPGLGDTAMYLCATSRDLAGGIRPNEQFFGPGTRLTVL.

CDR3 bases: TGTGCCAGCAGGGGAGTTCGGGGTGGCTACACCTTC. Translation: CASRGVRGGYTF. The chain joins TRBV6-6 to TRBJ1-2; no clear D. The CDR3 is 12 amino acids. Germline V gene data show CDR1 as MNHNY and CDR2 as SVGAGI (reference sequence). Trimming left V 6 bases short and J 7 bases short, with 12 bases between.

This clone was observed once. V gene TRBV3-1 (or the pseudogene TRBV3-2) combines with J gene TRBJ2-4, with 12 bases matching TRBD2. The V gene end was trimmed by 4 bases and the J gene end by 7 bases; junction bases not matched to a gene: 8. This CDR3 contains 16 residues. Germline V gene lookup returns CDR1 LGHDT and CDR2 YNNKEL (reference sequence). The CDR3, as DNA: TGTGCCAGCAGCCTCTGGACTAGCGGGAAGGGGAACATTCAGTACTTC. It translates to CASSLWTSGKGNIQYF.

DNA for the CDR3: TGTGCCAGCAGTGGCGATCGACAGGGGGCGTTGAACACTGAAGCTTTCTTT. It codes for CASSGDRQGALNTEAFF. The chain has TRBV25-1 and TRBJ1-1, with TRBD1 identical over 10 bases. Trimming removed 4 bases from V and 0 bases from J; junction bases left unmatched: 8. The CDR3 has 17 residues. The germline gives CDR1 MGHDK, CDR2 SYGVNS.

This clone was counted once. The CDR3 region has the DNA TGTGCCAGCAGTAGGGGCAGGGGGGAGACCCAGTACTTC. Its protein is CASSRGRGETQYF. The chain carries TRBV6-5 and TRBJ2-5, with 7 bases aligning to TRBD1. This CDR3 contains 13 residues. Germline trimming cut 5 bases from V and 5 bases from J; bases unmatched to any gene: 5. Germline V gene lookup returns CDR1 MNHEY and CDR2 SVGAGI.

DNA for the CDR3: TGTGCCAGCAGTCCCGCGAGCTCCTACAATGAGCAGTTCTTC. Translating gives CASSPASSYNEQFF. This chain joins TRBV6-5 and TRBJ2-1; D not resolved. The CDR3 is made up of 14 amino acids. Germline loops: CDR1 MNHEY, CDR2 SVGAGI. V lost 5 bases and J 0 bases, leaving 8 bases between the germline ends.

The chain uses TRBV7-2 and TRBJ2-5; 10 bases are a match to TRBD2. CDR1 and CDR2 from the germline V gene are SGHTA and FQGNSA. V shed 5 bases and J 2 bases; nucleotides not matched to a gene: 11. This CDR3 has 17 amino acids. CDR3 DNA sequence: TGTGCCAGCAGCCAGGGACTAGCGACCCACCTTCAAGAGACCCAGTACTTC. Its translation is CASSQGLATHLQETQYF.

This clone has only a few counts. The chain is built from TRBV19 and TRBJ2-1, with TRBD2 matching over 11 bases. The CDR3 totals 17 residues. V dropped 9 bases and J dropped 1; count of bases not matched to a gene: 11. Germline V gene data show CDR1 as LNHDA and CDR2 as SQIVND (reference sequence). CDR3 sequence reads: CASNWGLAGGSYNEQFF. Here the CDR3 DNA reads TGTGCCAGCAATTGGGGGCTAGCGGGAGGATCCTACAATGAGCAGTTCTTC.

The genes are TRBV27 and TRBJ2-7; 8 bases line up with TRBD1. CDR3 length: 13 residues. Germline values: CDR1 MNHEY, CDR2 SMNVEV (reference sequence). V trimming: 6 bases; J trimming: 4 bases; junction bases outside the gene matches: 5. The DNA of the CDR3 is TGTGCCAGCAGCCGGACAGGGCGGTACGAGCAGTACGTC. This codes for CASSRTGRYEQYV.

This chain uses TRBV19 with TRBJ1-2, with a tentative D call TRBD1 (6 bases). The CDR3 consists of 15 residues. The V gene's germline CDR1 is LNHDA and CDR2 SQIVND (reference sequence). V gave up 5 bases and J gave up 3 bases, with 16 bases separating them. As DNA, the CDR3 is TGTGCCAGTAGTCTCAACAGGGCGGATGACTATGGCTACACCTTC. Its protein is CASSLNRADDYGYTF.

CDR3 coding DNA: TGTGCCAGCAGTGACGACTTGGGGGCGAGCTCACCCCTCCACTTT. It yields the protein CASSDDLGASSPLHF. The chain is built from TRBV2 and TRBJ1-6; possibly TRBD1 for D (6 bases). The CDR3 has 15 amino acids. The germline CDR1 and CDR2 sequences are SNHLY and FYNNEI. V lost 3 bases to trimming and J lost 10 bases, with 16 bases between them. Filled out from reference TRBV2 and TRBJ1-6, the complete variable domain reads EPEVTQTPSHQVTQMGQEVILRCVPISNHLYFYWYRQILGQKVEFLVSFYNNEISEKSEIFDDQFSVERPDGSNFTLKIRSTKLEDSAMYFCASSDDLGASSPLHFGNGTRLTVT.

The CDR3 DNA sequence: TGTGCCAGCAGCCCCCTTCCGCGGCTAGATAATTCACCCCTCCACTTT. This codes for CASSPLPRLDNSPLHF. The gene calls are TRBV9 and TRBJ1-6; no clear D. The CDR3 contains 16 residues. CDR1 and CDR2 from the germline V gene are SGDLS and YYNGEE. Trimming left V 4 bases short and J 5 bases short, with 16 bases between.

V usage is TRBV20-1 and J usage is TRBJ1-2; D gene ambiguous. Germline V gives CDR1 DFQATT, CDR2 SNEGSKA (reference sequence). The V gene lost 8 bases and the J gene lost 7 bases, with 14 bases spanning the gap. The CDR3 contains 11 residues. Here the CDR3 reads CSTRERAGYTF. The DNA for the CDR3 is TGCAGTACGAGGGAGCGGGCTGGCTACACCTTC.

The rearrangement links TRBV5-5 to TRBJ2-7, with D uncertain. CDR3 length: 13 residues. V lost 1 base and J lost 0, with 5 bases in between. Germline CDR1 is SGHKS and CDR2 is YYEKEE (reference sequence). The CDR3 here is CASSLTVSYEQYF. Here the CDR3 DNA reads TGTGCCAGCAGCTTGACGGTCTCCTACGAGCAGTACTTC. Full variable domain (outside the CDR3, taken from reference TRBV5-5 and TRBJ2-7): DAGVTQSPTHLIKTRGQQVTLRCSPISGHKSVSWYQQVLGQGPQFIFQYYEKEERGRGNFPDRFSARQFPNYSSELNVNALLLGDSALYLCASSLTVSYEQYFGPGTRLTVT.

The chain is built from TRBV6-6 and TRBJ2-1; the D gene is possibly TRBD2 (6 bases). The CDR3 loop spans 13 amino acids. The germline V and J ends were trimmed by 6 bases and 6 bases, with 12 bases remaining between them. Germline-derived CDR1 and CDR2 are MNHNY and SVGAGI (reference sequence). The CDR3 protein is CASSPPGLNEQFF. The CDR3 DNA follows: TGTGCCAGCAGCCCGCCGGGACTCAATGAGCAGTTCTTC.